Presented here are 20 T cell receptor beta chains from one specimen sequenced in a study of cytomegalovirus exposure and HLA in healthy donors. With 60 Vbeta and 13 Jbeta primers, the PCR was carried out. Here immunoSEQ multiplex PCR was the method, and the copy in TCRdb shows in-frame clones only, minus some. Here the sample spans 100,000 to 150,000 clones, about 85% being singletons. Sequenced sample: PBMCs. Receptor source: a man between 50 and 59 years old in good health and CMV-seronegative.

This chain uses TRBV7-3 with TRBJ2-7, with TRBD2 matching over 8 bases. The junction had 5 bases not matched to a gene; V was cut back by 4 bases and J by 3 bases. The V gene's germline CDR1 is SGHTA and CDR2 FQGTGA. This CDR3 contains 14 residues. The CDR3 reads CASSSSGTSYEQYF. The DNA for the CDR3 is TGTGCCAGCAGCTCCTCCGGGACTAGCTACGAGCAGTACTTC. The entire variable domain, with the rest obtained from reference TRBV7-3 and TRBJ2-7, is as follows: GAGVSQTPSNKVTEKGKYVELRCDPISGHTALYWYRQSLGQGPEFLIYFQGTGAADDSGLPNDRFFAVRPEGSVSTLKIQRTERGDSAVYLCASSSSGTSYEQYFGPGTRLTVT.

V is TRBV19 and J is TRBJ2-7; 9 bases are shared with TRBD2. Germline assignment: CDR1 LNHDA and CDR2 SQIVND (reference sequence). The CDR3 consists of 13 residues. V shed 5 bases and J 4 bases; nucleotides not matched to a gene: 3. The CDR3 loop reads CASSPREGYEQYF. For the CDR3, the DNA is TGTGCCAGTAGTCCGCGGGAGGGTTACGAGCAGTACTTC.

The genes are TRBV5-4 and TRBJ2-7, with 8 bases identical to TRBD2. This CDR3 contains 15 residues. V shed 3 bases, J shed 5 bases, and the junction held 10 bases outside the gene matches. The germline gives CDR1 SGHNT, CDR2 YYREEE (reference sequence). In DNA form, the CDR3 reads TGTGCCAGCAGCTGGGGACTAGTGGGGTCCAACGAGCAGTACTTC. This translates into CASSWGLVGSNEQYF. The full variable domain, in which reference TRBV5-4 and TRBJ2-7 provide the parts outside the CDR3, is ETGVTQSPTHLIKTRGQQVTLRCSSQSGHNTVSWYQQALGQGPQFIFQYYREEENGRGNFPPRFSGLQFPNYSSELNVNALELDDSALYLCASSWGLVGSNEQYFGPGTRLTVT.

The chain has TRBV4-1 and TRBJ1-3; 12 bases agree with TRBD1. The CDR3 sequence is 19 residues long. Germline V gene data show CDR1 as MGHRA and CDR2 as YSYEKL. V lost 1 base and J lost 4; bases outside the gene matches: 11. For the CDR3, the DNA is TGCGCCAGCAGCCAAGTAGGGACAGGGGGCATTCCGGCCGGAAACACCATATATTTT. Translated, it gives CASSQVGTGGIPAGNTIYF.

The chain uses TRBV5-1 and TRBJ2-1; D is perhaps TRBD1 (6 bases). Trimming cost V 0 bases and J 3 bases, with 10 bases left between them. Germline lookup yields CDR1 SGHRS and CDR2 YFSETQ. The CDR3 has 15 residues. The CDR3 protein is CASSLVQGSYNEQFF. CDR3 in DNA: TGCGCCAGCAGCTTGGTTCAGGGGAGCTACAATGAGCAGTTCTTC.

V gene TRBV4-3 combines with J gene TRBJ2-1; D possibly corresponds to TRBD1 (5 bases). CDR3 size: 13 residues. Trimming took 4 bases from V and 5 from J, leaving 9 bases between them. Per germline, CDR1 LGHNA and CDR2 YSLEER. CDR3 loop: CASSPGQNNEQFF. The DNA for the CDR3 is TGCGCCAGCAGCCCCGGACAAAACAATGAGCAGTTCTTC.

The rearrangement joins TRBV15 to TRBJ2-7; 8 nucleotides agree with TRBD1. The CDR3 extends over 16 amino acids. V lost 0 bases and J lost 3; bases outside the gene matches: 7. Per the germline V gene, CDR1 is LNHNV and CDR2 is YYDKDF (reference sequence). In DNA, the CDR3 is TGTGCCACCAGCAGAGACAATAGACAGGGGAGCTACGAGCAGTACTTC. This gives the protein CATSRDNRQGSYEQYF. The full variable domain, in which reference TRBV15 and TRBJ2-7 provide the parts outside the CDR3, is DAMVIQNPRYQVTQFGKPVTLSCSQTLNHNVMYWYQQKSSQAPKLLFHYYDKDFNNEADTPDNFQSRRPNTSFCFLDIRSPGLGDTAMYLCATSRDNRQGSYEQYFGPGTRLTVT.

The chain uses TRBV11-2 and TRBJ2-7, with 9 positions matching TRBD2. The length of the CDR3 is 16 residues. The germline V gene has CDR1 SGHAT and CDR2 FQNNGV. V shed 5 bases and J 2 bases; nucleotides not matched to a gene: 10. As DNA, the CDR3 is TGTGCCAGCAGCCCTAAGGGGGCTAGCGGGGCCTACGAGCAGTACTTC. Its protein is CASSPKGASGAYEQYF.

CDR3 residues: CAISEKGSGRGGNQPQHF. The CDR3 bases are TGTGCCATCAGTGAAAAGGGCTCAGGGCGAGGAGGCAATCAGCCCCAGCATTTT. J is TRBJ1-5 and V is TRBV10-3, with D possibly matching TRBD1 (5 bases). Germline lookup yields CDR1 ENHRY and CDR2 SYGVKD. This CDR3 has 18 residues. Trimming cost V 3 bases and J 2 bases, with 20 bases left between them.

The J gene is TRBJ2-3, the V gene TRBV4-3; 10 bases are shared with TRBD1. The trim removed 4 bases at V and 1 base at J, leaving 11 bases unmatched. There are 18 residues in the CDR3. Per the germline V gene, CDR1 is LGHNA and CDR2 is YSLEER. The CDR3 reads CASSRGIDGTGGTDTQYF. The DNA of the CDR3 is TGCGCCAGCAGCCGGGGGATAGACGGGACAGGGGGCACAGATACGCAGTATTTT.

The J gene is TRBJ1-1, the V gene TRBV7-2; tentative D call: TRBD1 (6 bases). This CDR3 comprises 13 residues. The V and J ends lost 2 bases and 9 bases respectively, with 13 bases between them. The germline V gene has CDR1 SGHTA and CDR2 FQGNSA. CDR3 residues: CASSLMTGNQAFF. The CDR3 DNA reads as TGTGCCAGCAGCTTAATGACAGGAAATCAAGCTTTCTTT.

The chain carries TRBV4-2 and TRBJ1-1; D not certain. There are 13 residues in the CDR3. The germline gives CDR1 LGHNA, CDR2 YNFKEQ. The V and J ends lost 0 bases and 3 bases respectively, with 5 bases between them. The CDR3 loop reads CASSQEADTEAFF. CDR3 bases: TGTGCCAGCAGCCAAGAAGCGGACACTGAAGCTTTCTTT.

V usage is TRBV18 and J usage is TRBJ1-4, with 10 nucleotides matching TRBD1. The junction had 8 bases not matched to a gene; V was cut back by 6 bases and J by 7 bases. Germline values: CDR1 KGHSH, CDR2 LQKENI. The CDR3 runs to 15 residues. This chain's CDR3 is CASSGTGQGFEKLFF. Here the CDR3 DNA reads TGTGCCAGCTCCGGCACGGGACAGGGGTTTGAAAAACTGTTTTTT. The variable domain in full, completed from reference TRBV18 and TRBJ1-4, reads NAGVMQNPRHLVRRRGQEARLRCSPMKGHSHVYWYRQLPEEGLKFMVYLQKENIIDESGMPKERFSAEFPKEGPSILRIQQVVRGDSAAYFCASSGTGQGFEKLFFGSGTQLSVL.

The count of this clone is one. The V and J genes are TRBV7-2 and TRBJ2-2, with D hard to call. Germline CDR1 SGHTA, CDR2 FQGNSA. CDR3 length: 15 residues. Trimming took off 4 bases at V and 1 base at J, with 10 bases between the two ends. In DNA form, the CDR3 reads TGTGCCAGCAGCTCCGGAGCCGGGAACACCGGGGAGCTGTTTTTT. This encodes CASSSGAGNTGELFF.

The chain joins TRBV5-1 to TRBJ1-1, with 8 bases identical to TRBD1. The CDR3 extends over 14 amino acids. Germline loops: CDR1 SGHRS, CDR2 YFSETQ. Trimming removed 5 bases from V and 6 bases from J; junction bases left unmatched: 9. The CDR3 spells CASRQDRGLPEAFF. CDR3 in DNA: TGCGCCAGCAGGCAAGACAGGGGTTTACCTGAAGCTTTCTTT.

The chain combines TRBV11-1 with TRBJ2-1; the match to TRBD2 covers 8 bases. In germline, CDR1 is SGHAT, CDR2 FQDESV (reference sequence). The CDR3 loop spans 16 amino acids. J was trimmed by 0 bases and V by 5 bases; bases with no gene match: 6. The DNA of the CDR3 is TGTGCCAGCAGCCTTAGCGGGACCAACTCCTACAATGAGCAGTTCTTC. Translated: CASSLSGTNSYNEQFF.

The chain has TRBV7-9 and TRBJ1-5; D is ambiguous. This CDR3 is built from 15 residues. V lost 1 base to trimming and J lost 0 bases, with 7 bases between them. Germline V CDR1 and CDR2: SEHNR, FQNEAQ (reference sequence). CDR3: CASSLGTYSNQPQHF. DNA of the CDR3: TGTGCCAGCAGCTTAGGCACCTATAGCAATCAGCCCCAGCATTTT.

CDR3 in amino acids: CASSMAPGFNQPQHF. CDR3 in DNA: TGTGCCAGTAGTATGGCTCCAGGGTTCAATCAGCCCCAGCATTTT. The chain is built from TRBV19 and TRBJ1-5; D perhaps matches TRBD1 (5 bases). The CDR3 has 15 amino acids. The germline V and J ends were trimmed by 3 bases and 3 bases, with 12 bases remaining between them. Germline V lookup: CDR1 LNHDA, CDR2 SQIVND (reference sequence). Full variable domain (remainder filled in from reference TRBV19 and TRBJ1-5): DGGITQSPKYLFRKEGQNVTLSCEQNLNHDAMYWYRQDPGQGLRLIYYSQIVNDFQKGDIAEGYSVSREKKESFPLTVTSAQKNPTAFYLCASSMAPGFNQPQHFGDGTRLSIL.

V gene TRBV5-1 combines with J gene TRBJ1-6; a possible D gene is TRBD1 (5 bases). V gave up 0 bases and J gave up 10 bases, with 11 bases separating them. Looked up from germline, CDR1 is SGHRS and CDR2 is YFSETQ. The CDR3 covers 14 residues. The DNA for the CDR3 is TGCGCCAGCAGCTTGGCAGGGTTTAGCTCACCCCTCCACTTT. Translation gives CASSLAGFSSPLHF.

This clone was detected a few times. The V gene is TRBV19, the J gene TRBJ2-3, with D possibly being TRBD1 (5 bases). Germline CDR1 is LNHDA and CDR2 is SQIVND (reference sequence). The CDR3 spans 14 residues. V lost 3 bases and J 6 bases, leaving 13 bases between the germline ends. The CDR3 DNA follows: TGTGCCAGTAGTATGTCGCAGGGCTCGGATACGCAGTATTTT. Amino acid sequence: CASSMSQGSDTQYF.